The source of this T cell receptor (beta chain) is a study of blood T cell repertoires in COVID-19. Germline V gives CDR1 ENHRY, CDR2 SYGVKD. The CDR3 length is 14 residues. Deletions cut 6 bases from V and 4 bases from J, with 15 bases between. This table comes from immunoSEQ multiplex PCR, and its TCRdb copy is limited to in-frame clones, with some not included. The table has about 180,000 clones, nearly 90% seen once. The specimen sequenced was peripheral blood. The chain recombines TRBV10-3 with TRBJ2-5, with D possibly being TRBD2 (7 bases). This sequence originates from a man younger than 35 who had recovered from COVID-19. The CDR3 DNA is TGTGCCATCAGGGGGGGGCAGGGCCTAGAGACCCAGTACTTC. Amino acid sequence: CAIRGGQGLETQYF.